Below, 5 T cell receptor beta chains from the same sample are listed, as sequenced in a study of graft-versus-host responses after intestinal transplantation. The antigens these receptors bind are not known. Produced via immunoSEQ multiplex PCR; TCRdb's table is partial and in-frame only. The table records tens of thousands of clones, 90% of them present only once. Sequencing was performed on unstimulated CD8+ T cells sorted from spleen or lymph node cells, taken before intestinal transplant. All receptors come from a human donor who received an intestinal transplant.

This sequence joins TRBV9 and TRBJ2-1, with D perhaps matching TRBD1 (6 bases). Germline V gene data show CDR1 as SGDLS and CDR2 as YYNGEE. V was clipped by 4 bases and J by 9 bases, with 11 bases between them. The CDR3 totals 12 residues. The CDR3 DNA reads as TGTGCCAGCAGCACCGGGACATCTGAGCAGTTCTTC. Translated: CASSTGTSEQFF. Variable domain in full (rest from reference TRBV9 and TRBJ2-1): DSGVTQTPKHLITATGQRVTLRCSPRSGDLSVYWYQQSLDQGLQFLIQYYNGEERAKGNILERFSAQQFPDLHSELNLSSLELGDSALYFCASSTGTSEQFFGPGTRLTVL.

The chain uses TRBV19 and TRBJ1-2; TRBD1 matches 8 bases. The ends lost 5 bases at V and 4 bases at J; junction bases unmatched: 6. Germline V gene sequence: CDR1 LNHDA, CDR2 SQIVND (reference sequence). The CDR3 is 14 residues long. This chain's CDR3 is CASSWTGPSYGYTF. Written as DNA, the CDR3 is TGTGCCAGTAGTTGGACAGGGCCAAGCTATGGCTACACCTTC.

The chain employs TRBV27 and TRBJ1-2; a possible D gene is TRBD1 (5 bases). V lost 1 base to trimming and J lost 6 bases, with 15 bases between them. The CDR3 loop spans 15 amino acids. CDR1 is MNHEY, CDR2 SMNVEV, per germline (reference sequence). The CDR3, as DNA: TGTGCCAGCAGTTTATGGGGGGGGTCGTCCGATGGCTACACCTTC. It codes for CASSLWGGSSDGYTF.

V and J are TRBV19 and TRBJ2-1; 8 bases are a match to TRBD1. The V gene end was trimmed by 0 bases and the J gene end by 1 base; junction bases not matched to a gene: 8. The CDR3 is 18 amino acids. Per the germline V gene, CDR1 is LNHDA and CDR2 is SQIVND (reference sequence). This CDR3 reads CASSIDNQGAGSYNEQFF. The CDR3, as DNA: TGTGCCAGTAGTATAGATAATCAGGGGGCGGGGTCCTACAATGAGCAGTTCTTC.

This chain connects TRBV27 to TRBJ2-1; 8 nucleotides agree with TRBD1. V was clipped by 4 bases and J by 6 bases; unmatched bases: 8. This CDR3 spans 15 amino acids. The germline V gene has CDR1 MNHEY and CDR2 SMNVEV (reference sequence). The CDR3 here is CASSSYGTGSNEQFF. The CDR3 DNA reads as TGTGCCAGCAGTTCATACGGGACAGGTAGCAATGAGCAGTTCTTC.